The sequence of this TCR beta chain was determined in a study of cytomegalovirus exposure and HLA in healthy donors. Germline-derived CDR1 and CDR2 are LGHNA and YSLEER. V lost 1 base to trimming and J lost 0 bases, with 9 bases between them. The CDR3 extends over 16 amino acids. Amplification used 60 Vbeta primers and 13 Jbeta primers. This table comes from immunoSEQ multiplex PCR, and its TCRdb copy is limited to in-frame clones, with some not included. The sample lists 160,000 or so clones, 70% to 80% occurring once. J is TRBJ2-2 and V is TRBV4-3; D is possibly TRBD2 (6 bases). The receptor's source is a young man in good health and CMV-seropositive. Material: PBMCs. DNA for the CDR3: TGCGCCAGCAGCCAAGTACGGGGGTCGAACACCGGGGAGCTGTTTTTT. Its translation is CASSQVRGSNTGELFF.